The clone carrying this T cell receptor (beta chain) was counted a single time. Its antigen is not known. An end of the junction does not agree with germline; a read error may underlie this. The sample comes from a study of type 1 regulatory T cells. Study at large: This in vitro CD4 product, T-allo10, is enriched for Tr1 cells and alloantigen-specific.

A single record per CDR3 protein comes from TCRdb applying MiXCR to the reads. The sample shows 20,000 to 25,000 distinct CDR3 sequences, around half of them seen only once. The CDR3 sequence is 13 residues long. The germline CDR1 and CDR2 sequences are SGHRS and YFSETQ. Sequencing was performed on cultured T cells, either the whole culture or a sorted T cell fraction (not recorded which). The receptor's source is a human donor in good health. The rearrangement links TRBV5-1 to TRBJ2-7; 9 positions agree with TRBD1. The CDR3 loop is CASRTGVGYEQYF. The CDR3 nucleotides read TGCGCCAGCCGGACAGGGGTCGGCTACGAGCAGTATTTC.